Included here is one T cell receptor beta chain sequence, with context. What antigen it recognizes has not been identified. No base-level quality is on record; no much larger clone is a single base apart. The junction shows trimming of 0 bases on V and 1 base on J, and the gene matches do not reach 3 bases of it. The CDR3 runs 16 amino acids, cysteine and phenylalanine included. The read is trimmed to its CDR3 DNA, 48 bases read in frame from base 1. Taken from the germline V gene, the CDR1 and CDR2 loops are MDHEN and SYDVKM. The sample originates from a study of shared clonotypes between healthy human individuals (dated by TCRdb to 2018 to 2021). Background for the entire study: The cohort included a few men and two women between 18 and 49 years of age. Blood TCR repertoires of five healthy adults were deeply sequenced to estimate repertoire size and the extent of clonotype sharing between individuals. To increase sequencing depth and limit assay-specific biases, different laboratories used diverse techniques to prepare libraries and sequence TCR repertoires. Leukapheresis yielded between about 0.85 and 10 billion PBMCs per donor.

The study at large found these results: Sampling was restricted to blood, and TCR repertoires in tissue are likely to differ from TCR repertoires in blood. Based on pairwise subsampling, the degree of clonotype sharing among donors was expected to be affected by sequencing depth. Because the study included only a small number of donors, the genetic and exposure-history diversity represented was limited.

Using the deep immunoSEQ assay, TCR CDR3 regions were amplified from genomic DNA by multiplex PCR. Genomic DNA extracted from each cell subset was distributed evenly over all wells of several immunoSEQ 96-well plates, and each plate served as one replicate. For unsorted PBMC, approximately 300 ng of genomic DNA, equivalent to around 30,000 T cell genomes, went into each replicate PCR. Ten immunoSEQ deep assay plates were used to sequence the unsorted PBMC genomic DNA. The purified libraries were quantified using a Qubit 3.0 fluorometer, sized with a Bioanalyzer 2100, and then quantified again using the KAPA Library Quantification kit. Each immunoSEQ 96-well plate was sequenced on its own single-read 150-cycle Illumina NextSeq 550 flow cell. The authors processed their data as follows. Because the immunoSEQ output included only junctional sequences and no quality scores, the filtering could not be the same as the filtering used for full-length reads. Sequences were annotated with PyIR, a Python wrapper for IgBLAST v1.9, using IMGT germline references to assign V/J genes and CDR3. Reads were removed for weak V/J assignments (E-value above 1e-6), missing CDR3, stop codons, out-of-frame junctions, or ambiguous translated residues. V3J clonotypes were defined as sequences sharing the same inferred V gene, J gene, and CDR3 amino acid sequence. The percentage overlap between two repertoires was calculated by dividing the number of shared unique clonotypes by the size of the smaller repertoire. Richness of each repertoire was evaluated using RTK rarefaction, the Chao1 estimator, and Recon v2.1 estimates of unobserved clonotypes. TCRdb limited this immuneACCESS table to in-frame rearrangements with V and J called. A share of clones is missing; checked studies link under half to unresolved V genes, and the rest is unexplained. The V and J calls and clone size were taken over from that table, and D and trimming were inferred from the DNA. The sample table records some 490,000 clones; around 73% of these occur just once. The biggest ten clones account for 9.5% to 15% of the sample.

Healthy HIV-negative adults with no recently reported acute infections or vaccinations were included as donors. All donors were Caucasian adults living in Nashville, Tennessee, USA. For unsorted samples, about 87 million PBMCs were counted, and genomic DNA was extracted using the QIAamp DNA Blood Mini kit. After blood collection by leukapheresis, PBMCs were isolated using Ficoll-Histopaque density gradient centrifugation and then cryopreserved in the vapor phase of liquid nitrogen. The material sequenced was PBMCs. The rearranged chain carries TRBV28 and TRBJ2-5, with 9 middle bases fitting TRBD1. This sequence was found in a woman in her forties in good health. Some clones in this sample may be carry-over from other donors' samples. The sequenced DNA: TGTGCCAGCAGTTTATGGGGACAGGGCCCCCAAGAGACCCAGTACTTC. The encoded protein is CASSLWGQGPQETQYF.